This T cell receptor beta chain was sequenced in a study of spatial heterogeneity in lung cancer. On the study more broadly: Combinations of a unique TCR and a UMI were tallied in raw reads, and on average each appeared more than ten times.

TCRdb recomputed calls from the 5' RACE reads with MiXCR, one row per CDR3 protein. The sample holds 6,500 to 9,000 distinct CDR3 sequences, over 6.5% seen once. Turning to this clonotype: Since it is a stray read in a library aimed at alpha chains, this beta chain has a size that is not meaningful.

Time point given: sample taken at primary tumor resection. No cell sorting; template was whole RNA from tumor, lung tissue or PBMC. Samples were obtained from some 72 donors, all untreated early-stage non-small cell lung cancer patients. From germline, CDR1 is SGHVS and CDR2 FQNEAQ. The CDR3 is made up of 15 amino acids. V was clipped by 0 bases and J by 4 bases, with 12 bases between them. This material consisted of PBMCs, taken at surgery. The sequence was collected from a male donor with early-stage non-small cell lung cancer. The chain recombines TRBV7-8 with TRBJ1-2; maybe TRBD1 (5 bases). CDR3 in DNA: TGTGCCAGCAGCTTAGCCGGCAGGGTGATCTATGGCTACACCTTC. Its protein product is CASSLAGRVIYGYTF.